This TCR beta chain was retrieved from a study of glioma-infiltrating T cells after dendritic cell vaccination. Produced via immunoSEQ multiplex PCR; TCRdb's table is partial and in-frame only. The table shows fewer than 35,000 clones, with more than 90% occurring only once. Germline CDR1 reads MGHRA; CDR2 reads YSYEKL. This CDR3 has 16 amino acids. With 0 bases removed from V and 2 bases from J, the gap between germline ends came to 10 bases. This sequence joins TRBV4-1 and TRBJ1-4; a possible D gene is TRBD1 (5 bases). The clonotype was recovered from a human donor with glioblastoma. The sample in question was blood, obtained before dendritic cell vaccination. The CDR3 spells CASSQDRVSTNEKLFF. CDR3 sequence (DNA): TGCGCCAGCAGCCAAGACAGGGTGTCGACTAATGAAAAACTGTTTTTT.